This TCR beta chain was captured by sequencing in a study of regulatory T cells in long-lasting Graves disease. Across the study: Those Graves' patients who were newly diagnosed had been on antithyroid drugs under 3 months. Regarding the study as a whole: No thyroid tissue was studied; the work used peripheral blood only.

Time point here: newly diagnosed GD, antithyroid drugs for less than 3 months. Generation of the TCR library employed RNA extracted from PBMCs. The germline gives CDR1 MNHNS, CDR2 SASEGT. V was clipped by 5 bases and J by 3 bases, with 11 bases between them. This CDR3 is built from 14 residues. Through Arm-PCR of CDR3 regions and iRepertoire HTBI primers, TCR beta libraries were built. TCRdb analysed the multiplex PCR reads with MiXCR anew, one entry per CDR3 protein. The table includes about 420,000 distinct CDR3 sequences, 15% to 20% detected once. Remarks on this clonotype: Its antigen is unknown.

These data also formed part of another study, on T cells in Graves' hyperthyroidism and ophthalmopathy. This second study says: The primer set for the first-round RT-PCR of the TCR CDR3 was HTBI.

The chain is built from TRBV6-1 and TRBJ2-4, with D perhaps being TRBD1 or TRBD2 (5 bases each). The receptor comes from a young woman with Graves disease. Material: peripheral blood mononuclear cells (PBMCs), obtained at new diagnosis, from a patient treated with antithyroid drugs. CDR3 DNA sequence: TGTGCCAGCAGTCCACGGGGCGGCAAAAACATTCAGTACTTC. This codes for CASSPRGGKNIQYF.